Here is one T cell receptor (beta chain) with its context. TCRdb re-analysed the RT-PCR reads in MiXCR, keeping a single row per CDR3 protein. Of more than 550,000 distinct CDR3 sequences in the sample, around 14% were seen once. Germline values: CDR1 SQVTM, CDR2 ANQGSEA. The CDR3 has 13 amino acids. The germline V and J ends were trimmed by 6 bases and 5 bases, with 16 bases remaining between them. This TCR came from a female donor in good health, serving as a healthy control. The sample was memory CD4+ T cells from blood. V usage is TRBV29-1 and J usage is TRBJ1-2; tentative D call: TRBD1 (5 bases). The chain's CDR3 is CSVRAGVTYGYTF. For the CDR3, the DNA is TGCAGCGTCCGGGCGGGGGTTACGTATGGCTACACCTTC.